A selection of T cell receptor beta chains follows, all from one sample in a study of T cell repertoires in cytomegalovirus infection. TCRdb analysed the reads with MiXCR anew, one entry per CDR3 protein. The sample carries about 900,000 distinct CDR3 sequences, 31% recorded once. What these receptors recognize is not known. The sequences come from cultured CD8+ T cells from PBMCs, collected from culture after CMV antigen stimulation. These receptors originate from a human donor in good health (CMV status not recorded). Some clones in this sample may be carry-over from other donors' samples. CDR3s include the opening cysteine and the closing phenylalanine or tryptophan. D genes are given only for firm matches. Not every row has a clone size; where given, it reads once, few, many or a size class.

TRBJ2-3 TRBV13 - few CASSSEGTRGTDTQYF TGTGCCAGCAGCTCGGAAGGGACAAGAGGCACAGATACGCAGTATTTT
TRBJ1-1 TRBV7-9 - once CASSLVSGARAEAFF TGTGCCAGCAGCTTAGTATCGGGGGCGAGGGCTGAAGCTTTCTTT
TRBJ2-5 TRBV6-8 TRBD1 - CASSLTGGGQETQYF TGTGCCAGCAGTTTGACAGGGGGCGGCCAAGAGACCCAGTACTTC
TRBJ2-3 TRBV6-2/TRBV6-3 TRBD2 few CASSHKRGASTDTQYF TGTGCCAGCAGTCACAAGCGGGGGGCAAGCACAGATACGCAGTATTTT
TRBJ2-5 TRBV7-6 TRBD2 many CASSLALGLASGETQYF TGTGCCAGCAGCTTAGCGTTGGGACTAGCGTCCGGAGAGACCCAGTACTTC
TRBJ2-1 TRBV27 TRBD2 - CASLTSDSRGRKEQFF TGTGCCAGCCTTACCTCGGACTCGCGGGGGAGGAAAGAGCAGTTCTTC
TRBJ1-1 TRBV5-6 - few CASSGDGESTEAFF TGTGCCAGCAGCGGCGACGGGGAGAGCACTGAAGCTTTCTTT
TRBJ2-7 TRBV19 - - CASSPEGWRLEQYF TGTGCCAGTAGTCCAGAAGGGTGGCGTTTGGAGCAGTACTTC
TRBJ2-5 TRBV12-3/TRBV12-4 - few CASSPSWGETQYF TGTGCCAGCAGCCCCTCTTGGGGGGAGACCCAGTACTTC
TRBJ1-2 TRBV12-3/TRBV12-4 - - CASSLALPGYYTF TGTGCCAGCAGTTTAGCTCTCCCCGGCTACTACACCTTC
TRBJ2-5 TRBV11-2 - - CVSSLDAWGNLYQETQYF TGTGTCAGCAGCTTAGATGCGTGGGGGAACTTGTACCAAGAGACCCAGTACTTC
TRBJ2-7 TRBV6-1 TRBD1 few CATRSDRGRYEQYF TGTGCCACCCGATCGGACAGGGGGCGGTACGAGCAGTACTTC
TRBJ1-1 TRBV28 - - CASSSPRGTEAFF TGTGCCAGCAGTTCTCCGAGGGGGACTGAAGCTTTCTTT
TRBJ1-5 TRBV7-6 TRBD1 few CASSGQGEDWNQPQHF TGTGCCAGTTCGGGACAGGGAGAGGATTGGAATCAGCCCCAGCATTTT
TRBJ1-4 TRBV9 - - CASSPTGGIGVDEKLFF TGTGCCAGCAGCCCTACCGGCGGGATCGGCGTTGATGAAAAACTGTTTTTT
TRBJ1-2 TRBV19 - - CASSARSGDYGYTF TGTGCCAGTTCGGCCCGGTCAGGAGACTATGGCTACACCTTC
TRBJ2-5 TRBV29-1 TRBD2 - CSVTSGELETQYF TGCAGCGTCACTAGCGGGGAGTTAGAGACCCAGTACTTC
TRBJ1-2 TRBV7-9 - - CASTMGGHYSYTF TGTGCCAGCACCATGGGTGGACACTATAGCTACACCTTC
TRBJ2-1 TRBV6-5 TRBD2 - CASSHPRGGQHEQFF TGTGCCAGCAGCCACCCGCGGGGGGGCCAACATGAGCAGTTCTTC
TRBJ1-5 TRBV13 - - CASSSGLLGRGSNQPQHF TGTGCCAGCAGCTCCGGACTTCTCGGCAGGGGTAGCAATCAGCCCCAGCATTTT
TRBJ1-5 TRBV19 TRBD1 many CASRDRGNQPQHF TGTGCCAGTAGGGACAGGGGCAATCAGCCCCAGCATTTT
TRBJ1-2 TRBV6-1 - few CASSESWGPNYGYTF TGTGCCAGCAGTGAATCTTGGGGGCCTAACTATGGCTACACCTTC
TRBJ2-2 TRBV10-1 TRBD1 - CASSELDTGVTGELFF TGCGCCAGCAGTGAGTTGGATACAGGGGTCACCGGGGAGCTGTTTTTT
TRBJ1-5 TRBV9 - - CASSVDPSQPQHF TGTGCCAGCAGCGTAGACCCCTCTCAGCCCCAGCATTTT
TRBJ2-3 TRBV7-2 - - CASSSSVGASVDTQYF TGTGCCAGCAGCTCCTCCGTCGGGGCATCGGTAGACACGCAGTATTTT
TRBJ1-1 TRBV4-2 - - CASSQDTVGGTEAFF TGTGCCAGCAGCCAAGATACAGTCGGGGGCACTGAAGCTTTCTTT
TRBJ2-5 TRBV7-8 TRBD1 - CASRDAGQGQTQYF TGTGCCAGCAGGGATGCGGGACAGGGTCAGACCCAGTACTTC
TRBJ2-5 TRBV12-3/TRBV12-4 - - CASGIQETQYF TGTGCCAGCGGGATTCAAGAGACCCAGTACTTC
TRBJ2-1 TRBV5-1 TRBD2 - CASSLVTSGQVVAGGYNEQFF TGCGCCAGCAGCCTCGTAACCTCGGGGCAGGTCGTAGCGGGGGGATACAATGAGCAGTTCTTC
TRBJ2-1 TRBV5-1 - once CASSATWRVGSYNEQVF TGCGCCAGCAGCGCGACATGGCGGGTTGGTTCCTACAATGAGCAGGTCTTC
TRBJ2-1 TRBV12-3/TRBV12-4 TRBD1 - CASSFDLTDLLPGQGARFNEQFF TGTGCCAGCAGTTTTGACCTTACTGACCTCCTCCCGGGACAGGGGGCACGGTTCAATGAGCAGTTCTTC
TRBJ2-1 TRBV27 - - CASSFAVYNEQFF TGTGCCAGCAGTTTCGCTGTCTACAATGAGCAGTTCTTC
TRBJ1-1 TRBV2 - - CAITGNLGAFF TGTGCCATCACGGGGAATCTGGGAGCTTTCTTT